Listed here is a single T cell receptor beta chain. This entry is derived from a study of blood T cells in healthy people across ages. A second PCR of 7 to 11 cycles used a sample-barcoded 5' primer and a J-beta primer mix. TCRdb re-called the 5' RACE reads through MiXCR, storing one row per CDR3 protein. The sample lists about 760,000 distinct CDR3 sequences, 25% occurring once. The CDR3 length is 16 residues. Germline-derived CDR1 and CDR2 are MNHNS and SASEGT. V lost 1 base and J 0 bases, leaving 7 bases between the germline ends. The sample was also linked to a second study, of T cells of mothers and their children.

Specimen: blood. The genes are TRBV6-1 and TRBJ1-6, with D uncertain. The clonotype originates from a boy aged 10-17 years in good health. CDR3 residues: CASSEGLFSYNSPLHF. The CDR3 DNA reads TGTGCCAGCAGTGAAGGCCTATTCTCCTATAATTCACCCCTCCACTTT.